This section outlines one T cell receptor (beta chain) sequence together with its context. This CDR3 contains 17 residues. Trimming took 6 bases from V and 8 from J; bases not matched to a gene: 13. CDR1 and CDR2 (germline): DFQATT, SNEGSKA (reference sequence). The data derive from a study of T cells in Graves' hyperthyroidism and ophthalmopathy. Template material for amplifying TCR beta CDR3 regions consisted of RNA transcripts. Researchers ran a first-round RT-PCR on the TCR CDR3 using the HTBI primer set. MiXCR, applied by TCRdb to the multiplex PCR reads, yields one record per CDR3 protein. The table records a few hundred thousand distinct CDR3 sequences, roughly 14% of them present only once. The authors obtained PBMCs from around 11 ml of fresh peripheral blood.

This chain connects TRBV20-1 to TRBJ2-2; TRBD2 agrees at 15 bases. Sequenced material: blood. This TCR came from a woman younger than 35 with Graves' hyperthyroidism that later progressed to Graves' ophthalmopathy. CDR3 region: CSAPGTAGLAGGGELFF. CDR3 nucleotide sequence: TGCAGTGCCCCGGGAACAGCGGGACTAGCGGGAGGTGGGGAGCTGTTTTTT.